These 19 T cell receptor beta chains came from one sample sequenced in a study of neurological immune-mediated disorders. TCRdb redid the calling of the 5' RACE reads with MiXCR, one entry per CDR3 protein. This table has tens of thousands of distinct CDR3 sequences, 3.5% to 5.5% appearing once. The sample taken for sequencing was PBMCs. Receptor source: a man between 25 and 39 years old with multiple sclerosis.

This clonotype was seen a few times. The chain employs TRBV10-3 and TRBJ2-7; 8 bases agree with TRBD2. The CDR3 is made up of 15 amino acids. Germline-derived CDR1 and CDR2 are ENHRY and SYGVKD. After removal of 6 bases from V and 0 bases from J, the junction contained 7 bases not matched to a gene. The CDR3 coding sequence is TGTGCCATCAGAAGAGCGGGGGATAGCTCCTACGAGCAGTACTTC. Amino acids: CAIRRAGDSSYEQYF.

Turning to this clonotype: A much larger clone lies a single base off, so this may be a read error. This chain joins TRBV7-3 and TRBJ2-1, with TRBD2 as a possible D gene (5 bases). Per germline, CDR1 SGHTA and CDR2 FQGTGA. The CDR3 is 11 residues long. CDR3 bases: TGTGCCAGCAGCTCCCGGGGTGAGCAGTCCTTC. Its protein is CASSSRGEQSF.

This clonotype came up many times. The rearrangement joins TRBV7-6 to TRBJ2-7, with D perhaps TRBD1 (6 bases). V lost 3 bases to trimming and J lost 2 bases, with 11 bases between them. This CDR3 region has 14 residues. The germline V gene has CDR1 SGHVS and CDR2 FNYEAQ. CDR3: CASSFLGDTYEQYF. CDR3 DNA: TGTGCCAGCAGCTTTCTCGGGGACACCTACGAGCAGTACTTC.

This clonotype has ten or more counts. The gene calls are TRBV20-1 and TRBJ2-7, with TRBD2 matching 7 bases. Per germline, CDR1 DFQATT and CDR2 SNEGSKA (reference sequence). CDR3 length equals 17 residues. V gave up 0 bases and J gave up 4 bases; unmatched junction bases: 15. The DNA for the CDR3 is TGCAGTGCTAGAGACCTAAATGGTTGGCTAGCGGATTACGAGCAGTACTTC. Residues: CSARDLNGWLADYEQYF.

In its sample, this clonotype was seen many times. CDR3: CASIQVVGEKLFF. CDR3 coding DNA: TGTGCCAGCATACAGGTCGTTGGAGAAAAACTGTTTTTT. The chain couples TRBV6-1 to TRBJ1-4; D is perhaps TRBD1 (5 bases). Germline-derived CDR1 and CDR2 are MNHNS and SASEGT. The CDR3 totals 13 residues. The germline V and J ends were trimmed by 7 bases and 8 bases, with 14 bases remaining between them.

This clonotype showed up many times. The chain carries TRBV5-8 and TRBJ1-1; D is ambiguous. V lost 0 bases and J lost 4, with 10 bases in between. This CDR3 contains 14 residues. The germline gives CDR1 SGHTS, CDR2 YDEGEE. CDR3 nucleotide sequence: TGTGCCAGCAGCTTGGGGAGGAGATCCACTGAAGCTTTCTTT. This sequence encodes CASSLGRRSTEAFF.

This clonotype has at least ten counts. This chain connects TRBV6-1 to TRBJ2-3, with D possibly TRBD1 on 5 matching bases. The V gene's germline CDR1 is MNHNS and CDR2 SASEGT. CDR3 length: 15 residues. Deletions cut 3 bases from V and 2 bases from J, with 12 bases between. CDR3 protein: CASSEWQGYTDTQYF. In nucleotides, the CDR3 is TGTGCCAGCAGTGAGTGGCAGGGTTACACAGATACGCAGTATTTT.

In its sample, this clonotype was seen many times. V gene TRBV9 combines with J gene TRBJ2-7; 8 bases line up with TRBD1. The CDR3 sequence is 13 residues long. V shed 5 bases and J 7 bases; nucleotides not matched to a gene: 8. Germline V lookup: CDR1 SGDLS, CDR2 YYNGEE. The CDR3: CASSRRTGTEQYF. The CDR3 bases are TGTGCCAGCAGTCGCCGGACAGGGACAGAGCAGTACTTC.

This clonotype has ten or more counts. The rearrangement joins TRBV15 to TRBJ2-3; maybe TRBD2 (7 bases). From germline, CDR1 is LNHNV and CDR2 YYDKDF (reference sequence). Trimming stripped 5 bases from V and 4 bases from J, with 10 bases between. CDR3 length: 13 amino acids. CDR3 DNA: TGTGCCACCAGCGTGGGGGGGCCAGATACGCAGTATTTT. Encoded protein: CATSVGGPDTQYF.

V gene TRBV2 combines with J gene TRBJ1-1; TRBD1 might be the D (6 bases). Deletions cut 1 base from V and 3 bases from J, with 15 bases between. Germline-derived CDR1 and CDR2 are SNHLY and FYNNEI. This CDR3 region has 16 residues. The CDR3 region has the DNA TGTGCCAGCAGTGAAGGGACAGCCGGTGGAGACACTGAAGCTTTCTTT. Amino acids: CASSEGTAGGDTEAFF. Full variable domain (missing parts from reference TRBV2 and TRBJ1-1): EPEVTQTPSHQVTQMGQEVILRCVPISNHLYFYWYRQILGQKVEFLVSFYNNEISEKSEIFDDQFSVERPDGSNFTLKIRSTKLEDSAMYFCASSEGTAGGDTEAFFGQGTRLTVV.

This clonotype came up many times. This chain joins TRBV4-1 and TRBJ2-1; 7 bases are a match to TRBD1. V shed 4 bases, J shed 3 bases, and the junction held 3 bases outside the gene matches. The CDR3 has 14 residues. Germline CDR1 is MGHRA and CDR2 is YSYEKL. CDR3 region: CASSPGTDYNEQFF. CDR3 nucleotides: TGCGCCAGCAGCCCCGGGACAGACTACAATGAGCAGTTCTTC.

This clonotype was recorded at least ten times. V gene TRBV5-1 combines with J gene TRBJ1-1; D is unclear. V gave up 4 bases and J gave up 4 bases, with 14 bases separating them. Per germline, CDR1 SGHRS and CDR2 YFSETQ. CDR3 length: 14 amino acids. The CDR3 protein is CASSAELGSTEAFF. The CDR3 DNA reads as TGCGCCAGCAGCGCTGAGTTGGGTTCCACTGAAGCTTTCTTT.

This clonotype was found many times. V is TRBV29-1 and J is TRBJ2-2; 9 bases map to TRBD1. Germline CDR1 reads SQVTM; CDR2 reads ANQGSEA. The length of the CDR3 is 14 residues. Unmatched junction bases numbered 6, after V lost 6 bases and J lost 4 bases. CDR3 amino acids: CSVSGTGTTGELFF. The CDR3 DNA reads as TGCAGCGTGTCCGGGACAGGGACCACCGGGGAGCTGTTTTTT.

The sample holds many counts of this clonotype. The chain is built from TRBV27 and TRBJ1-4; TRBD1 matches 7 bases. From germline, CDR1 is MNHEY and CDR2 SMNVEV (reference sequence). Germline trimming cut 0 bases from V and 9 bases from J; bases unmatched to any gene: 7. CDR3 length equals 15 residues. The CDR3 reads CASSLSGSGGKKLFF. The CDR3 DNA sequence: TGTGCCAGCAGTTTATCCGGGTCAGGGGGGAAAAAACTGTTTTTT. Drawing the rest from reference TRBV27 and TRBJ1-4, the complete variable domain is EAQVTQNPRYLITVTGKKLTVTCSQNMNHEYMSWYRQDPGLGLRQIYYSMNVEVTDKGDVPEGYKVSRKEKRNFPLILESPSPNQTSLYFCASSLSGSGGKKLFFGSGTQLSVL.

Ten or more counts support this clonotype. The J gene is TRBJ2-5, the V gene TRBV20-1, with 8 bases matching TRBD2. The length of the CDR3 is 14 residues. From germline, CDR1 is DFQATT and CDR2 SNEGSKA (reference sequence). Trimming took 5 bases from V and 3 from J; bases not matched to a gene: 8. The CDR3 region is CSARGGGGKETQYF. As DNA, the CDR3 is TGCAGTGCTCGGGGCGGCGGGGGGAAAGAGACCCAGTACTTC.

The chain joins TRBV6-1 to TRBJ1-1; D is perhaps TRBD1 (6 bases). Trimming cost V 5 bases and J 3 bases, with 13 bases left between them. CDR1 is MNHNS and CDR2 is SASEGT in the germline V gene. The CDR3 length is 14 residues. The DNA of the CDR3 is TGTGCCAGCAGTACCGGAGGGGGTCACACTGAAGCTTTCTTT. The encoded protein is CASSTGGGHTEAFF.

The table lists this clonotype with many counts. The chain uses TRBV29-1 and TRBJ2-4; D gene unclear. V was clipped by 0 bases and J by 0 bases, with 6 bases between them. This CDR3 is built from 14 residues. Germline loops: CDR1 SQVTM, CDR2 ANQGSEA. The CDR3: CSVEDYLAKNIQYF. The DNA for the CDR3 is TGCAGCGTTGAAGATTACCTAGCCAAAAACATTCAGTACTTC.

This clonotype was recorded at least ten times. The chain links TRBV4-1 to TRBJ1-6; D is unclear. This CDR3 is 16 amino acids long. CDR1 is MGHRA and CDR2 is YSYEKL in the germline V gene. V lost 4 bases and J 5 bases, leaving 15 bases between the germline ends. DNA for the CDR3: TGCGCCAGCAGCCCTGCGCTGCGGGCGGATAATTCACCCCTCCACTTT. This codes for CASSPALRADNSPLHF.

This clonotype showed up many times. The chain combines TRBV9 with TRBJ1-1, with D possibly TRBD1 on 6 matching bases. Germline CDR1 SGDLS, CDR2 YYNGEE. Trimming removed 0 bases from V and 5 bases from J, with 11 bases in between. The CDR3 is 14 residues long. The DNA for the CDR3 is TGTGCCAGCAGCGTAGCAGGGGCCGGGACTGAAGCTTTCTTT. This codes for CASSVAGAGTEAFF.